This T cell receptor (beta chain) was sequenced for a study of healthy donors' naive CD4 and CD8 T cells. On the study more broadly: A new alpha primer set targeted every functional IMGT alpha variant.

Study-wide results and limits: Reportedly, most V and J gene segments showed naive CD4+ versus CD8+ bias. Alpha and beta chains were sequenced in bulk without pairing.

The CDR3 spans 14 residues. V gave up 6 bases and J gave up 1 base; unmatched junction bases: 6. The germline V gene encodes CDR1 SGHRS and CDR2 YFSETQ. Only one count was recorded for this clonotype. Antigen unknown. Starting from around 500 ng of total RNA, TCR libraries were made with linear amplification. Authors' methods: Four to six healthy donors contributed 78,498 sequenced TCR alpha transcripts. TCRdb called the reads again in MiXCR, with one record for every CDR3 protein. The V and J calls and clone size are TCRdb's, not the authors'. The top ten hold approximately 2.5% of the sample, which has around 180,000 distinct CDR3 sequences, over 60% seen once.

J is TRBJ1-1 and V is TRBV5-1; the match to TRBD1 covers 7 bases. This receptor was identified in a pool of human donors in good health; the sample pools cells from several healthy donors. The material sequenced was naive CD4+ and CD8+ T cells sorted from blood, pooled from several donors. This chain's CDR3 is CASNLGTANTEAFF. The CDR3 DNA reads TGCGCCAGCAACCTAGGGACAGCGAACACTGAAGCTTTCTTT.